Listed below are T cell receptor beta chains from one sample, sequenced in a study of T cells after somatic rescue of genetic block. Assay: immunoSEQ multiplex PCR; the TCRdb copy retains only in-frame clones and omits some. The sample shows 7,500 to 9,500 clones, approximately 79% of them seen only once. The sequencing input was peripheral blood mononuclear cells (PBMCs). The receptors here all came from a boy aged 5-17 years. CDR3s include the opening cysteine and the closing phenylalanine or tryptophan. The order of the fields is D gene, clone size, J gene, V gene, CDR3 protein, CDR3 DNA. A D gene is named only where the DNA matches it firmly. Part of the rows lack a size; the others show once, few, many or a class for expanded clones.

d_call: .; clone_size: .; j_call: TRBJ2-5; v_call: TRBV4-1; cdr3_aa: CASSQDLREPRYF; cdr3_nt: TGCGCCAGCAGCCAAGATCTAAGAGAGCCCAGGTACTTC
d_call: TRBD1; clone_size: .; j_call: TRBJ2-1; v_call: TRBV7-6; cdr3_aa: CASSTEPGQGNNEQFF; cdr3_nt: TGTGCCAGCAGCACAGAACCGGGACAGGGAAACAATGAGCAGTTCTTC
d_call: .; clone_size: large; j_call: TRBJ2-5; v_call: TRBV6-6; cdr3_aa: CASSYSAHSRETQYF; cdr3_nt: TGTGCCAGCAGTTACTCGGCCCATAGCAGAGAGACCCAGTACTTC
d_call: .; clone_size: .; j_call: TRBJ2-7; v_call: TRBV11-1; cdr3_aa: CASSSAVPYEQYF; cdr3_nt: TGTGCCAGCAGCTCCGCGGTCCCCTACGAGCAGTACTTC
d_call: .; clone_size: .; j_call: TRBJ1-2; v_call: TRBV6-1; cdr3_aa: CASSENPPAYGYTF; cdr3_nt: TGTGCCAGCAGTGAGAATCCTCCTGCGTATGGCTACACCTTC
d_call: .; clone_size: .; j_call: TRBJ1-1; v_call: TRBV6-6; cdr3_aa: CASLPPRFRMNTEAFF; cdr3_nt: TGTGCCAGCCTACCTCCCAGGTTTCGGATGAACACTGAAGCTTTCTTT
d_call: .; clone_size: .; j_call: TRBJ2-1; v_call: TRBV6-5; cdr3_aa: CASSYEGVSYNEQFF; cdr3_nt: TGTGCCAGCAGTTACGAGGGGGTATCCTACAATGAGCAGTTCTTC
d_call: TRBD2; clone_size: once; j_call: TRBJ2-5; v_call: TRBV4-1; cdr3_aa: CASSQGAGAQETQYF; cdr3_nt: TGCGCCAGCAGCCAGGGAGCGGGAGCGCAAGAGACCCAGTACTTC
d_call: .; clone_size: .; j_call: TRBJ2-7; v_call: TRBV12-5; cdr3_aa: CASAKTDPYEQYF; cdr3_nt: TGTGCTAGTGCCAAGACAGACCCCTACGAGCAGTACTTC
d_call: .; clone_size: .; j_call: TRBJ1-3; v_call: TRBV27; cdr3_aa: CASSRAGAGNTIYF; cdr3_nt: TGTGCCAGCAGCCGAGCGGGGGCCGGAAACACCATATATTTT
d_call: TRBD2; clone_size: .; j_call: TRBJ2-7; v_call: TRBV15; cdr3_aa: CATSNPREASYEQYF; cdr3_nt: TGTGCCACCAGCAACCCGCGGGAGGCTTCCTACGAGCAGTACTTC
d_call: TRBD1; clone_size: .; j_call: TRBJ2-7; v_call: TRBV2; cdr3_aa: CASREGQGVRVQYF; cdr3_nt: TGTGCCAGCAGAGAAGGACAGGGTGTTCGGGTGCAGTACTTC
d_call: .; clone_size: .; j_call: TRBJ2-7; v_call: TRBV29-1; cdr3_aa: CSVAPNGVGGEQYF; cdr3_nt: TGCAGCGTCGCCCCCAACGGGGTGGGGGGCGAGCAGTACTTC
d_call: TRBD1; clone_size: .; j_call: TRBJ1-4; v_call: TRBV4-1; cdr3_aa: CVSSQGLGQGNEKLFF; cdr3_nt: TGCGTCAGCAGCCAGGGGCTAGGACAGGGGAATGAAAAACTGTTTTTT
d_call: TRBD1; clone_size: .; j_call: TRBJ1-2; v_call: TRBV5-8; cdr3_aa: CASSQFPGQGSYGYTF; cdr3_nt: TGTGCCAGCAGCCAGTTCCCGGGACAGGGCAGCTATGGCTACACCTTC
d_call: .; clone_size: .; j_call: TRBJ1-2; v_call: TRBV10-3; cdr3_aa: CAISESGAGYGYTF; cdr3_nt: TGTGCCATCAGTGAGTCAGGGGCCGGCTATGGCTACACCTTC
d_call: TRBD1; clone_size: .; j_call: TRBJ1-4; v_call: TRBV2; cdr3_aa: CASSAGMRTGDEKLFF; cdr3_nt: TGTGCCAGCAGTGCAGGGATGAGGACAGGGGATGAAAAACTGTTTTTT
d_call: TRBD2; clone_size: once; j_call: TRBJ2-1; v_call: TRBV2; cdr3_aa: CAQRWLAAEQFF; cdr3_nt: TGTGCCCAGCGGTGGCTAGCGGCCGAGCAGTTCTTC
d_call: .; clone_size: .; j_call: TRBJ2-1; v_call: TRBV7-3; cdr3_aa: CASSLYGLTDNEQFF; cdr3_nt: TGTGCCAGCAGCTTATACGGATTAACTGACAATGAGCAGTTCTTC
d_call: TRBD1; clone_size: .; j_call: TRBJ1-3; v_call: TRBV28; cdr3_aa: CASSWTGSGNTIYF; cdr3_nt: TGTGCCAGCAGTTGGACAGGGTCTGGAAACACCATATATTTT
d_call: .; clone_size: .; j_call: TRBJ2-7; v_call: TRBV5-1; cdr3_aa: CASSLGPLGLSNYEQYF; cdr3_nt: TGCGCCAGCAGCTTGGGCCCTCTGGGCCTTTCGAACTACGAGCAGTACTTC
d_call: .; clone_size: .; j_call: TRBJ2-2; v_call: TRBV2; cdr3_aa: CASSDPSLAGELFF; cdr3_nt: TGTGCCAGCAGTGACCCCTCCTTGGCCGGGGAGCTGTTTTTT
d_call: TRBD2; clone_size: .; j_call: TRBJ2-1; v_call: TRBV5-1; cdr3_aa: CASSLEARLALGYEQFF; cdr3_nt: TGCGCCAGCAGCTTGGAAGCCCGACTAGCTCTGGGTTATGAGCAGTTCTTC
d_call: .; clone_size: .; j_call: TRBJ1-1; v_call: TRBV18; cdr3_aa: CASSLELGSNTEAFF; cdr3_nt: TGTGCCAGCTCACTCGAATTAGGGTCGAACACTGAAGCTTTCTTT
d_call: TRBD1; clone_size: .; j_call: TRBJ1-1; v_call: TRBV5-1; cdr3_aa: CASSSDDRGYTEAFF; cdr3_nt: TGCGCCAGCAGCTCGGACGACAGGGGGTATACTGAAGCTTTCTTT
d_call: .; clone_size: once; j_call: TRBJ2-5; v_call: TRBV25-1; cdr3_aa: CASSEWEEQETQYF; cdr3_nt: TGTGCCAGCAGTGAATGGGAAGAGCAAGAGACCCAGTACTTC
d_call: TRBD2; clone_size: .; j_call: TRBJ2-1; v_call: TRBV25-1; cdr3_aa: CASSDGGSSYNEQFF; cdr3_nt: TGTGCCAGCAGTGACGGCGGGAGCTCCTACAATGAGCAGTTCTTC
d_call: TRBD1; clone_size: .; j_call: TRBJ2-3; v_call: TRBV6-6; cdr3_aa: CASSYALGTGPDTQYF; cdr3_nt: TGTGCCAGCAGTTACGCACTCGGGACAGGGCCAGATACGCAGTATTTT
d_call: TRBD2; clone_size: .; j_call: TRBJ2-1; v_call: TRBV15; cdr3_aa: CATSRDLLAGNSYNEQFF; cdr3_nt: TGTGCCACCAGCAGAGATCTACTAGCGGGTAACTCCTACAATGAGCAGTTCTTC
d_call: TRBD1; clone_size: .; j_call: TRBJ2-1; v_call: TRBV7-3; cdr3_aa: CASSLTYRGYNEQFF; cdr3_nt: TGTGCCAGCAGCTTAACGTACAGGGGCTACAATGAGCAGTTCTTC
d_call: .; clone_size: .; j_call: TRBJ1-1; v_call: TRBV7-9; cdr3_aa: CASSSQTGFVAEAFF; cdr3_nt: TGTGCCAGCAGCTCGCAAACAGGGTTTGTAGCTGAAGCTTTCTTT
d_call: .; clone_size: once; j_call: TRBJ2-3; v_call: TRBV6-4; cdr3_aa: CASSETVGDTQYF; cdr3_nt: TGTGCCAGCAGTGAGACCGTCGGAGATACGCAGTATTTT
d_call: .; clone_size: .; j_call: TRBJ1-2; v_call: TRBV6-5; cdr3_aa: CASSYSDLLNYGYTF; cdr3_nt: TGTGCCAGCAGTTACTCGGACTTACTCAACTATGGCTACACCTTC
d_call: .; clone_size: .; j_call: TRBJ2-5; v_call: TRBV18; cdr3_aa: CASSPGTSERQYF; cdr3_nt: TGTGCCAGCTCACCAGGGACTTCGGAGCGCCAGTACTTC
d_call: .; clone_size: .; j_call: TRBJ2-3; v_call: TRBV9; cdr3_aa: CASSVEFGGDTQYF; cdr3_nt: TGTGCCAGCAGCGTAGAGTTTGGGGGAGATACGCAGTATTTT
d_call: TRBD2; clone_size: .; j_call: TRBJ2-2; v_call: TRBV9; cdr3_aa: CASSSIAGAGELFF; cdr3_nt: TGTGCCAGCAGCTCCATAGCGGGGGCCGGGGAGCTGTTTTTT
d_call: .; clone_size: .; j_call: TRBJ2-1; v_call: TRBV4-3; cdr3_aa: CASSQDPSEQFF; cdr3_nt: TGCGCCAGCAGCCAAGACCCATCAGAACAGTTCTTC
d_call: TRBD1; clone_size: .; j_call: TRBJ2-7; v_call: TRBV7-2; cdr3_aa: CASSWDPQGAGEQYF; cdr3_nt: TGTGCCAGCAGCTGGGACCCACAGGGGGCGGGCGAGCAGTACTTC
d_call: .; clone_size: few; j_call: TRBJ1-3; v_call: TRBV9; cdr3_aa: CASSAPGRATIYF; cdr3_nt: TGTGCCAGCAGCGCTCCCGGGAGGGCCACCATATATTTT
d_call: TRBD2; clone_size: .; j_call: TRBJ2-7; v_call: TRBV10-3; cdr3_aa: CAISERGLAVITYEQYF; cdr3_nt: TGTGCCATCAGTGAGCGGGGACTAGCAGTTATCACCTACGAGCAGTACTTC
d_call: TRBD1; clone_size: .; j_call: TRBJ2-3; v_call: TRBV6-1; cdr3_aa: CASSQGANTQYF; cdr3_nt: TGTGCCAGCAGCCAGGGGGCCAATACGCAGTATTTT
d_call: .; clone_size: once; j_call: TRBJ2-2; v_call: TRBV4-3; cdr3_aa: CASSQGRTGELFF; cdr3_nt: TGCGCCAGCAGCCAAGGAAGGACCGGGGAGCTGTTTTTT
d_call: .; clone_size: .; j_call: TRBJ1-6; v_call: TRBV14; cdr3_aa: CASSQQSSYNSPLHF; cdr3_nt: TGTGCCAGCAGCCAGCAGAGCTCCTATAATTCACCCCTCCACTTT
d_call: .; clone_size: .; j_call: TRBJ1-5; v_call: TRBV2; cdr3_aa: CASSRRGRMGYSNQPQHF; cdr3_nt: TGTGCCAGCAGTAGACGCGGCAGGATGGGATATAGCAATCAGCCCCAGCATTTT
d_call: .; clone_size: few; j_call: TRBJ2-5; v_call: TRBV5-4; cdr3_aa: CASSLASAAQETQYF; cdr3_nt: TGTGCCAGCAGCTTGGCCTCGGCAGCCCAAGAGACCCAGTACTTC
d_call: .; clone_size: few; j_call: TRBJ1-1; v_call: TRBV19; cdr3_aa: CASTLRGENTEAFF; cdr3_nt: TGTGCCAGTACCCTTCGGGGGGAAAACACTGAAGCTTTCTTT
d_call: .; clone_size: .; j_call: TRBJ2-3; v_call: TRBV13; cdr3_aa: CASSSSTDTQYF; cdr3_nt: TGTGCCAGCAGCTCCAGCACAGATACGCAGTATTTT
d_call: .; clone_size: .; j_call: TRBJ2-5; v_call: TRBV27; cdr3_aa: CASSSRGETQYF; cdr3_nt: TGTGCCAGCAGTTCCCGGGGGGAGACCCAGTACTTC
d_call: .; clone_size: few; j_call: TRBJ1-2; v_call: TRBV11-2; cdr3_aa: CASSASGAAGSGYTF; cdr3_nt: TGTGCCAGCAGCGCTTCAGGTGCGGCAGGGAGTGGCTACACCTTC
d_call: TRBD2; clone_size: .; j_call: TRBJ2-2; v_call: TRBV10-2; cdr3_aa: CASSGVAGVVGELFF; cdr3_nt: TGCGCCAGCAGTGGGGTAGCGGGAGTCGTGGGGGAGCTGTTTTTT
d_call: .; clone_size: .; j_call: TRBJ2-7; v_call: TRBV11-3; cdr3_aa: CASSLGPNKDHEQYF; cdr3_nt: TGTGCCAGCAGCTTAGGTCCAAACAAGGACCACGAGCAGTACTTC
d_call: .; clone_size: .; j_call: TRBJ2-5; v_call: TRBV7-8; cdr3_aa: CASSLAIGWETQYF; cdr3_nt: TGTGCCAGCAGCTTAGCGATAGGGTGGGAGACCCAGTACTTC
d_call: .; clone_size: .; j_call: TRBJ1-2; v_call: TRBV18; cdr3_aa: CASSTQAGYGYTF; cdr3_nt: TGTGCCAGCTCAACACAGGCTGGCTATGGCTACACCTTC